Each of the 23 T cell receptor beta chains below was sequenced from the same sample in a study of siplizumab effects on memory and regulatory T cells. Sequencing used immunoSEQ multiplex PCR; TCRdb keeps in-frame clones, though not all of them. The repertoire consists of some 100,000 clones, with approximately 94% occurring once and the leading ten covering 6.5%. What was sequenced was CD8+ T cells sorted from blood. The receptors come from a human donor in good health.

The chain couples TRBV7-2 to TRBJ2-7; 7 bases fit TRBD1. Trimming removed 1 base from V and 5 bases from J; junction bases left unmatched: 14. This CDR3 comprises 17 residues. CDR1 and CDR2 (germline): SGHTA, FQGNSA. The DNA for the CDR3 is TGTGCCAGCAGCTTAGTTCCAATCATGACAGGGTCCCACGAGCAGTACTTC. Its translation: CASSLVPIMTGSHEQYF.

The chain combines TRBV5-1 with TRBJ2-7, with 12 bases lining up with TRBD1. Germline V CDR1 and CDR2: SGHRS, YFSETQ. Trimming took 4 bases from V and 4 from J; bases not matched to a gene: 12. This CDR3 is 17 amino acids long. CDR3 amino acids: CASSRRPGQGAGYEQYF. Here the CDR3 DNA reads TGCGCCAGCAGCCGACGGCCGGGACAGGGGGCTGGGTACGAGCAGTACTTC.

CDR3 bases: TGCAGCGTTGTAGACGGTTGGGACACCGGGGAGCTGTTTTTT. Residues: CSVVDGWDTGELFF. The chain couples TRBV29-1 to TRBJ2-2, with D unresolved. This CDR3 contains 14 residues. Trimming left V 4 bases short and J 3 bases short, with 12 bases between. Germline-derived CDR1 and CDR2 are SQVTM and ANQGSEA.

The chain couples TRBV7-6 to TRBJ2-7, with D perhaps TRBD2 (7 bases). Trimming left V 5 bases short and J 3 bases short, with 14 bases between. The CDR3 covers 14 residues. Per germline, CDR1 SGHVS and CDR2 FNYEAQ. The CDR3 loop reads CASSGGGGFYEQYF. The CDR3 DNA sequence: TGTGCCAGCAGCGGGGGCGGGGGATTCTACGAGCAGTACTTC.

This clone was counted a few times. The chain joins TRBV4-2 to TRBJ1-1, with 9 bases that match TRBD1. This CDR3 has 14 amino acids. The V and J ends lost 3 bases and 6 bases, in that order; junction bases with no gene match: 5. The germline gives CDR1 LGHNA, CDR2 YNFKEQ. The CDR3 reads CASSHGQGMAEAFF. The DNA of the CDR3 is TGTGCCAGCAGCCATGGACAGGGGATGGCTGAAGCTTTCTTT.

This clone was detected only once. The chain recombines TRBV7-9 with TRBJ1-4, with TRBD1 matching over 10 bases. Per the germline V gene, CDR1 is SEHNR and CDR2 is FQNEAQ (reference sequence). This CDR3 comprises 17 residues. The ends lost 2 bases at V and 7 bases at J; junction bases unmatched: 10. CDR3 sequence reads: CASSLTYDRGRAEKLFF. CDR3 DNA sequence: TGTGCCAGCAGCTTAACCTATGACAGGGGGCGGGCTGAAAAACTGTTTTTT.

This rearrangement joins TRBV19 to TRBJ2-7, with D possibly TRBD2 on 6 matching bases. V was shortened by 3 bases and J by 3 bases, with 12 bases between the two germline ends. There are 14 residues in the CDR3. Germline CDR1 is LNHDA and CDR2 is SQIVND (reference sequence). CDR3 DNA sequence: TGTGCCAGTAGTATTGCGGGCGGGAACTACGAGCAGTACTTC. This gives the protein CASSIAGGNYEQYF.

J is TRBJ2-1 and V is TRBV2; D unclear. Between the trimmed V and J ends, which lost 7 bases and 13 bases, there was a span of 11 bases. The length of the CDR3 is 10 residues. Germline V CDR1 and CDR2: SNHLY, FYNNEI. DNA for the CDR3: TGTGCCAGCAAAGTTGTCTTTCAGTTCTTC. Translating gives CASKVVFQFF.

This chain links TRBV4-1 with TRBJ2-1; TRBD2 aligns across 10 bases. Germline V lookup: CDR1 MGHRA, CDR2 YSYEKL. V was pared by 0 bases and J by 9 bases, with 8 bases of the junction left unmatched. The CDR3 runs to 16 residues. The CDR3 DNA reads as TGCGCCAGCAGCCAAGATGGGCTAGCGGGAGTGGGTGAGCAGTTCTTC. Protein sequence: CASSQDGLAGVGEQFF.

This rearrangement joins TRBV7-9 to TRBJ2-7; no definite D call. CDR3 length equals 13 residues. Germline assignment: CDR1 SEHNR and CDR2 FQNEAQ (reference sequence). V was trimmed by 2 bases and J by 4 bases, leaving 9 bases between them. CDR3 amino acids: CASSLYHPYEQYF. CDR3 in DNA: TGTGCCAGCAGCTTATATCACCCTTACGAGCAGTACTTC.

The rearrangement links TRBV9 to TRBJ1-2, with D uncertain. Germline V CDR1 and CDR2: SGDLS, YYNGEE. Between the trimmed V and J ends, which lost 0 bases and 7 bases, there was a span of 7 bases. This CDR3 is built from 12 residues. CDR3 loop: CASSVGQGGYTF. CDR3 nucleotides: TGTGCCAGCAGCGTAGGACAAGGTGGCTACACCTTC.

The J gene is TRBJ2-6, the V gene TRBV9; 10 bases are a match to TRBD1. After removal of 4 bases from V and 0 bases from J, the junction contained 4 bases not matched to a gene. CDR1 SGDLS and CDR2 YYNGEE come from the germline V gene. The CDR3 contains 17 residues. CDR3 amino acids: CASSQGQGGSGANVLTF. For the CDR3, the DNA is TGTGCCAGCAGCCAAGGACAGGGGGGCTCTGGGGCCAACGTCCTGACTTTC.

V usage is TRBV23-1 and J usage is TRBJ1-2, with 8 bases that match TRBD1. TRBV23-1 carries the ORF label, with uncertain function. Trimming at V came to 2 bases and at J to 6 bases, leaving 2 bases not matched to a gene. CDR3 length: 13 amino acids. The CDR3 nucleotides are TGCGCCAGCAGTCAACCGACAGGGGATGGCTACACCTTC. Its protein product is CASSQPTGDGYTF.

This chain connects TRBV7-9 to TRBJ2-5, with D possibly TRBD2 on 6 matching bases. Germline assignment: CDR1 SEHNR and CDR2 FQNEAQ (reference sequence). The CDR3 totals 13 residues. The germline V and J ends were trimmed by 4 bases and 6 bases, with 12 bases remaining between them. CDR3 protein: CASSYEEGKTQYF. The CDR3 region has the DNA TGTGCCAGCAGCTACGAGGAGGGAAAGACCCAGTACTTC.

The J gene is TRBJ1-2, the V gene TRBV19; 7 bases align to TRBD1. The V segment lost 6 bases and the J segment 3 bases; nucleotides outside the gene matches: 4. Germline loops: CDR1 LNHDA, CDR2 SQIVND (reference sequence). The CDR3 is 13 amino acids. CDR3 in amino acids: CASSQGEHYGYTF. In nucleotides, the CDR3 is TGTGCCAGTAGCCAGGGGGAACACTATGGCTACACCTTC.

This chain connects TRBV6-1 to TRBJ1-5; D remains unclear. The CDR3 has 12 residues. V was clipped by 4 bases and J by 5 bases, with 6 bases between them. Germline values: CDR1 MNHNS, CDR2 SASEGT. The DNA of the CDR3 is TGTGCCAGCAGTGTTGATTATCAGCCCCAGCATTTT. Its translation is CASSVDYQPQHF.

The genes are TRBV13 and TRBJ2-7, with 7 bases identical to TRBD1. Germline V gene lookup returns CDR1 PRHDT and CDR2 FYEKMQ (reference sequence). There are 13 residues in the CDR3. V was pared by 1 base and J by 6 bases, with 3 bases of the junction left unmatched. Written as DNA, the CDR3 is TGTGCCAGCAGCTTAGAGGGGGCGGTCGAGCAGTACTTC. It is translated as CASSLEGAVEQYF.

The V and J genes are TRBV5-4 and TRBJ2-2; D remains ambiguous. The CDR3 totals 13 residues. Germline V gives CDR1 SGHNT, CDR2 YYREEE (reference sequence). V shed 4 bases and J shed 7 bases, with 11 bases lying between them. CDR3 residues: CASSPAAVGELFF. The DNA of the CDR3 is TGTGCCAGCAGCCCGGCTGCGGTCGGGGAGCTGTTTTTT.

The chain employs TRBV6-5 and TRBJ1-2; D call uncertain. The germline V gene has CDR1 MNHEY and CDR2 SVGAGI. V was trimmed by 0 bases and J by 3 bases, leaving 11 bases between them. This CDR3 region has 15 residues. The CDR3 region is CASSYSPGYHYGYTF. CDR3 sequence (DNA): TGTGCCAGCAGTTACTCTCCGGGGTATCACTATGGCTACACCTTC.

The rearrangement uses TRBV29-1 and TRBJ2-3; unclear D gene. This CDR3 region has 11 residues. Germline V lookup: CDR1 SQVTM, CDR2 ANQGSEA. Trimming stripped 1 base from V and 7 bases from J, with 6 bases between. The CDR3, as DNA: TGCAGCGTTGAAGGCCCGAATACGCAGTATTTT. It translates to CSVEGPNTQYF.

This clone appeared a single time. CDR3 sequence: CASGNPRTSNYGYTF. CDR3 in DNA: TGTGCCAGCGGAAATCCACGAACGTCTAACTATGGCTACACCTTC. J is TRBJ1-2 and V is TRBV6-5; D unresolved. The germline V and J ends were trimmed by 8 bases and 0 bases, with 16 bases remaining between them. This CDR3 spans 15 amino acids. Germline V gene sequence: CDR1 MNHEY, CDR2 SVGAGI.

This chain links TRBV7-2 with TRBJ2-5, with no clear D. Trimming took off 2 bases at V and 2 bases at J, with 6 bases between the two ends. CDR3 size: 13 residues. The germline gives CDR1 SGHTA, CDR2 FQGNSA. CDR3 in DNA: TGTGCCAGCAGCTTAATCAGGCAAGAGACCCAGTACTTC. Its translation: CASSLIRQETQYF.

The gene calls are TRBV7-3 and TRBJ2-1, with TRBD2 identical over 9 bases. Germline V gene sequence: CDR1 SGHTA, CDR2 FQGTGA. This CDR3 has 14 amino acids. After removal of 2 bases from V and 8 bases from J, the junction contained 4 bases not matched to a gene. In nucleotides, the CDR3 is TGTGCCAGCAGCTTAGCGGGAGGGCCTGATGAGCAGTTCTTC. Its translation is CASSLAGGPDEQFF.